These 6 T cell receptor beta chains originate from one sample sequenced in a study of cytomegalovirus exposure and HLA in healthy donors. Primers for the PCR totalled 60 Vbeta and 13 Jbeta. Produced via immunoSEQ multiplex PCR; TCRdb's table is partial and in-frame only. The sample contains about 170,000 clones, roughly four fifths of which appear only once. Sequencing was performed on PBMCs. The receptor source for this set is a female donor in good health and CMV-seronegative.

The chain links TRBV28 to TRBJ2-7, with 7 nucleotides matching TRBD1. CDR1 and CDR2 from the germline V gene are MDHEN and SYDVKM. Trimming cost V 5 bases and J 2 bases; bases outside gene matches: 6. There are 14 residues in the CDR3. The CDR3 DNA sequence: TGTGCCAGCAGTCACTGGGACAGAGCCTACGAGCAGTACTTC. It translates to CASSHWDRAYEQYF.

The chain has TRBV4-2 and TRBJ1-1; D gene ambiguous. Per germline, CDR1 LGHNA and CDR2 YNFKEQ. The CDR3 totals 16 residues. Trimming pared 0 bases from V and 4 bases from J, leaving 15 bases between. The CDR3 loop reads CASSQDPGSLRTEAFF. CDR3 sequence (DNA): TGTGCCAGCAGCCAAGATCCCGGGAGCCTACGCACTGAAGCTTTCTTT.

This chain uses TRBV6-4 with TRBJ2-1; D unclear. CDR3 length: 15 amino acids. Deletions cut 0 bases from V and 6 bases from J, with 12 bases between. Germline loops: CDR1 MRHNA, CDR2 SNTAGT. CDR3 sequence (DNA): TGTGCCAGCAGTGACTCTAATTTAGCCACCAATGAGCAGTTCTTC. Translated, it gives CASSDSNLATNEQFF.

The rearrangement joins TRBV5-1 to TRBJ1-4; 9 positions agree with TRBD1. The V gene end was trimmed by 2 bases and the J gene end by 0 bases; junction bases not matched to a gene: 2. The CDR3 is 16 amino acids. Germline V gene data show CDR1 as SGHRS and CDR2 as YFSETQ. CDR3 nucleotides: TGCGCCAGCAGCTTCGGGGACAGGGCAACTAATGAAAAACTGTTTTTT. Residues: CASSFGDRATNEKLFF.

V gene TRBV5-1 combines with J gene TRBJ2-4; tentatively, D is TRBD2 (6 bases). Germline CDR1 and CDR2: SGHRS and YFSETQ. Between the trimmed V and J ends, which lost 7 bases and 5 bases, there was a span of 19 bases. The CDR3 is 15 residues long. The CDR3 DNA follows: TGCGCCAGCGACCCTCTTAGGACTACAGAAAACATTCAGTACTTC. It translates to CASDPLRTTENIQYF.

This CDR3 reads CAWSVAQLYGYTF. Here the CDR3 DNA reads TGTGCCTGGAGTGTAGCACAGCTCTATGGCTACACCTTC. The J gene is TRBJ1-2, the V gene TRBV30, with D unclear. Trimming stripped 0 bases from V and 4 bases from J, with 9 bases between. The CDR3 sequence is 13 residues long. Germline assignment: CDR1 GTSNPN and CDR2 SVGIG (reference sequence).